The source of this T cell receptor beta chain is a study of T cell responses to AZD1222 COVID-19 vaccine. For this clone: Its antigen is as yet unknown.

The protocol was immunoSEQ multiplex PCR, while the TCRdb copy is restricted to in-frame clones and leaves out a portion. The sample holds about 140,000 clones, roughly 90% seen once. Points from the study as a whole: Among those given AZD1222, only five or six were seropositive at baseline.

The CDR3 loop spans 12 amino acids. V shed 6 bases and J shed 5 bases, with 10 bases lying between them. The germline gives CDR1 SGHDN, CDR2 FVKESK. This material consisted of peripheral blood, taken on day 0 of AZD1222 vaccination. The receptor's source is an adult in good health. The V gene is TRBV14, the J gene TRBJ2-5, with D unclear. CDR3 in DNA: TGTGCCAGCAGTCATACCCTGGAGACCCAGTACTTC. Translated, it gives CASSHTLETQYF. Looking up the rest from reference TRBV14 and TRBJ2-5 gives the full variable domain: EAGVTQFPSHSVIEKGQTVTLRCDPISGHDNLYWYRRVMGKEIKFLLHFVKESKQDESGMPNNRFLAERTGGTYSTLKVQPAELEDSGVYFCASSHTLETQYFGPGTRLLVL.